This TCR beta chain comes out of a study of a mutant IDH1 vaccine in newly diagnosed glioma. Time point defined: baseline, week 1 (first vaccination visit). Treatment of the sample: pre-vaccination baseline after standard-of-care therapy. The CDR3 contains 13 residues. CDR1 MNHEY and CDR2 SVGAGI come from the germline V gene. V lost 4 bases and J lost 9, with 15 bases in between. The protocol was immunoSEQ multiplex PCR, while the TCRdb copy is restricted to in-frame clones and leaves out a portion. Here the sample spans about 54,000 clones, roughly 80% being singletons. This TCR came from a man aged 18-30 years with glioma. Sequenced here: PBMCs, sampled from a glioma patient treated with radiotherapy, temozolomide or both. The rearrangement links TRBV6-5 to TRBJ1-2; D perhaps matches TRBD1 (5 bases). CDR3 amino acids: CASSSLRGGRYTF. In DNA form, the CDR3 reads TGTGCCAGCAGTTCCCTGAGGGGCGGACGCTACACCTTC.